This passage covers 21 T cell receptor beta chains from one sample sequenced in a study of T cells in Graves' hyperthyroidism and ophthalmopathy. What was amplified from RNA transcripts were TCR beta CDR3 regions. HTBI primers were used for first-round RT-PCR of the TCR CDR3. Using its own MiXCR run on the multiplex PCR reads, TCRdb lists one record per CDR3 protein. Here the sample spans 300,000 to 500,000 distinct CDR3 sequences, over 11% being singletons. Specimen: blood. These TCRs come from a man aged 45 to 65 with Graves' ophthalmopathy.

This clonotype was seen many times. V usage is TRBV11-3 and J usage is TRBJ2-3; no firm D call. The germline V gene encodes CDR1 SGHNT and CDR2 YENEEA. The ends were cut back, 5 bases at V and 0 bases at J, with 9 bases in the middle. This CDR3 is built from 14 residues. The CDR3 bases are TGTGCCAGCAGCCTCCAGACGAGCACAGATACGCAGTATTTT. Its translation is CASSLQTSTDTQYF.

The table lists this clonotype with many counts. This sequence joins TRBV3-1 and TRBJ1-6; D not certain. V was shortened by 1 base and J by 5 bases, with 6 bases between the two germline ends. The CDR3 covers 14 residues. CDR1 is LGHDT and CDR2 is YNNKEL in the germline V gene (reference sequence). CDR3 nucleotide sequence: TGTGCCAGCAGCCAAGTCCGGAATAATTCACCCCTCCACTTT. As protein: CASSQVRNNSPLHF.

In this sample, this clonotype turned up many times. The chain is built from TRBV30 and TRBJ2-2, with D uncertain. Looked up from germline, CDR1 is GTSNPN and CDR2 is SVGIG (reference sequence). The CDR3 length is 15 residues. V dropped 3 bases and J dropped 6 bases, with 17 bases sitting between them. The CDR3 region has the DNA TGTGCCTGGAGCGTACTAAGCGTGGTCGCCGGGGAGCTGTTTTTT. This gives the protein CAWSVLSVVAGELFF.

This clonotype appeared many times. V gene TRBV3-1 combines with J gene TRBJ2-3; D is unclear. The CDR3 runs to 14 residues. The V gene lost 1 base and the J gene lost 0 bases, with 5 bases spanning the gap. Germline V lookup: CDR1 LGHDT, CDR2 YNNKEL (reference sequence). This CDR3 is CASSQGHSTDTQYF. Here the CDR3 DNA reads TGTGCCAGCAGCCAAGGACATAGCACAGATACGCAGTATTTT.

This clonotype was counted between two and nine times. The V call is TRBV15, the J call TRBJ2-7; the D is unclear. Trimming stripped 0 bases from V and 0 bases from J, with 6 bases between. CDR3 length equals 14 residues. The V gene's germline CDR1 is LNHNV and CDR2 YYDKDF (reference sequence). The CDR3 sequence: CATSRDISSYEQYF. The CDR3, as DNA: TGTGCCACCAGCAGAGACATAAGCTCCTACGAGCAGTACTTC.

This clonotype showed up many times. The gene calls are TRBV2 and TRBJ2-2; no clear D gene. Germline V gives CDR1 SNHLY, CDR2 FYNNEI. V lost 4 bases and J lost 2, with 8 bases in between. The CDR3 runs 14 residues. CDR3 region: CASSVELNTGELFF. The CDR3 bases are TGTGCCAGCAGTGTAGAACTTAACACCGGGGAGCTGTTTTTT.

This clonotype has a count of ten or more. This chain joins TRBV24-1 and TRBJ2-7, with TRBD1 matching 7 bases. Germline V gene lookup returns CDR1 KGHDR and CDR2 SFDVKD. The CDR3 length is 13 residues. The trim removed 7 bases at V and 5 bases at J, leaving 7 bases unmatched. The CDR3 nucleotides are TGTGCCACCAGCCCCACAGGGGTCCACGAGCAGTACTTC. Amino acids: CATSPTGVHEQYF.

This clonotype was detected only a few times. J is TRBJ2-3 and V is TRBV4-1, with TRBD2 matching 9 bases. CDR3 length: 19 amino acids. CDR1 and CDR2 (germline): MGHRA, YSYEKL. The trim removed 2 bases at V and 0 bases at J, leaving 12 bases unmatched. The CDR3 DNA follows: TGCGCCAGCAGCCAATTAATAGCGGGAGTAAGAGTTAGCACAGATACGCAGTATTTT. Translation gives CASSQLIAGVRVSTDTQYF.

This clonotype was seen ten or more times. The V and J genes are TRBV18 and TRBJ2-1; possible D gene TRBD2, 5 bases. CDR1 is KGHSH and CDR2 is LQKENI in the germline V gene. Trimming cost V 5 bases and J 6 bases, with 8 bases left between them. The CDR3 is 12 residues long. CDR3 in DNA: TGTGCCAGCTCATTCGCGGGCAATGAGCAGTTCTTC. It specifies CASSFAGNEQFF.

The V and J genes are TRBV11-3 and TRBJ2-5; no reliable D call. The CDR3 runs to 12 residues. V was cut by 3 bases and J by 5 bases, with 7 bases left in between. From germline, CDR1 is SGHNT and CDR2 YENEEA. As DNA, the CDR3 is TGTGCCAGCAGCTTGGGGATGGAGACCCAGTACTTC. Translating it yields CASSLGMETQYF.

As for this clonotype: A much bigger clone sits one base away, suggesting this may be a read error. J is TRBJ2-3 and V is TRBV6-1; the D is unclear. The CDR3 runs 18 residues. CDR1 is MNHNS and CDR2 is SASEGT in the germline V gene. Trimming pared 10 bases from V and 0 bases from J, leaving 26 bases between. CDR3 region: CATRGDLRSYTSTDTQYF. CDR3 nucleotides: TGTGCCACCCGCGGAGACCTCCGATCGTATACTAGCACAGATACGCAGTATTTT.

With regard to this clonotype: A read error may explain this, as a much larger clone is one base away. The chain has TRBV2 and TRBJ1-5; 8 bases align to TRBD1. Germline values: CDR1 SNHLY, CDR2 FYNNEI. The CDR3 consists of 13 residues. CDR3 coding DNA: TGTGCCAGCAGGGAAGGACAGGGTTCGCCCCAGCATTTT. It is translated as CASREGQGSPQHF.

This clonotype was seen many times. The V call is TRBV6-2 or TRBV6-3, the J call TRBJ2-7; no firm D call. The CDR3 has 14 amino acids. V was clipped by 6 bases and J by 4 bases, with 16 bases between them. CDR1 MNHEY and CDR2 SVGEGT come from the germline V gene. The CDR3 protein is CASSRVRVGYEQYF. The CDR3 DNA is TGTGCCAGCAGCAGAGTTCGGGTTGGTTACGAGCAGTACTTC.

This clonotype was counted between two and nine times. The CDR3 is CAIRSDSKNQPQHF. The DNA of the CDR3 is TGTGCCATCAGATCGGACAGTAAAAATCAGCCCCAGCATTTT. The chain joins TRBV10-3 to TRBJ1-5, with D possibly being TRBD1 (6 bases). Germline values: CDR1 ENHRY, CDR2 SYGVKD. CDR3 length: 14 amino acids. The germline V and J ends were trimmed by 6 bases and 4 bases, with 13 bases remaining between them.

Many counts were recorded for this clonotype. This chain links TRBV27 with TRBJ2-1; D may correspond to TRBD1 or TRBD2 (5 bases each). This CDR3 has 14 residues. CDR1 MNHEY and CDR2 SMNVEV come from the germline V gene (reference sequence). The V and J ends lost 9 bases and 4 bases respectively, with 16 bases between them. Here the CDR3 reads CASKGTPRYNEQFF. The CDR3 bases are TGTGCCAGTAAAGGGACCCCGCGGTACAATGAGCAGTTCTTC.

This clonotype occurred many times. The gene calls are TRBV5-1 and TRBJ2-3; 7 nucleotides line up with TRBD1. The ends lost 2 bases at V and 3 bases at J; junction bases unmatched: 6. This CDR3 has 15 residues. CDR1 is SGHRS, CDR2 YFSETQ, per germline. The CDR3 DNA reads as TGCGCCAGCAGCTTCCGATTGACAGGGACAGATACGCAGTATTTT. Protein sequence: CASSFRLTGTDTQYF.

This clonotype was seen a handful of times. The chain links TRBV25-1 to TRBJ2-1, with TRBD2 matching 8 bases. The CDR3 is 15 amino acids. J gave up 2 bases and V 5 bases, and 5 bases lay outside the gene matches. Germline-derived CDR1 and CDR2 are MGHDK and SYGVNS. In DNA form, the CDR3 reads TGTGCCAGCAGTCCGGGACTAGATACCTACAATGAGCAGTTCTTC. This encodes CASSPGLDTYNEQFF.

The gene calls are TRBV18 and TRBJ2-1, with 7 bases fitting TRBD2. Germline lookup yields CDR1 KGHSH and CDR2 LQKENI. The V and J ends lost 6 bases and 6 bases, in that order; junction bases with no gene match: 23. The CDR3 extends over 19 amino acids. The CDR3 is CASSLSSGVSFAGANEQFF. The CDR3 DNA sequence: TGTGCCAGCTCGCTGAGTTCCGGGGTCTCCTTCGCGGGAGCCAATGAGCAGTTCTTC.

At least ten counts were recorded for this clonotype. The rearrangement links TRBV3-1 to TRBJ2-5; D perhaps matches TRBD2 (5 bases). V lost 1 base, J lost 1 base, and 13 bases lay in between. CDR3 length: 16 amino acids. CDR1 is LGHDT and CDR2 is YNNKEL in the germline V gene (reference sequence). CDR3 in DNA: TGTGCCAGCAGCCAAGGCCCGGCTAGCCGCCAAGAGACCCAGTACTTC. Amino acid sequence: CASSQGPASRQETQYF.

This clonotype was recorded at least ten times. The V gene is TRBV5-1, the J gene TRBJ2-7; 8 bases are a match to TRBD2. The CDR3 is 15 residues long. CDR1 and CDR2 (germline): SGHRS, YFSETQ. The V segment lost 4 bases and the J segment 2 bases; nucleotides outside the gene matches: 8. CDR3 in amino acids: CASSPGGTETYEQYF. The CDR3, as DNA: TGCGCCAGCAGCCCGGGGGGGACGGAGACCTACGAGCAGTACTTC.

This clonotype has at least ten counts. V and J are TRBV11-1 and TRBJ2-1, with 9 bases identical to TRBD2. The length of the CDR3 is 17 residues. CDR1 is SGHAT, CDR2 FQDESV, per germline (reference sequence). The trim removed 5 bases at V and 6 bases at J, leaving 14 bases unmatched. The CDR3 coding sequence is TGTGCCAGCAGCCTGGGGACCGGGACTAGCCTAGTCAATGAGCAGTTCTTC. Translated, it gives CASSLGTGTSLVNEQFF.